The sequence of this T cell receptor (beta chain) was determined in a study of T cell repertoires and Cas9 in healthy adults. Study overall: Characterization of SpCas9-reactive CD4 and CD8 T cells covered multi-effector potency, cytotoxicity and lineage.

Note on this clone: Its target is unknown.

Per germline, CDR1 SGHRS and CDR2 YFSETQ. The CDR3 has 17 amino acids. With 0 bases clipped from V and 1 base from J, the junction kept 2 bases outside the gene matches. Study outcomes and limitations: SpCas9-reactive effector T cells were reportedly restrained in vitro by SpCas9-reactive regulatory T cells.

Using immunoSEQ multiplex PCR, the repertoire was profiled, and TCRdb retains in-frame clones only, with some absent. Of 11,000 to 15,000 clones in the sample, roughly nine tenths were seen once. The sequence was obtained from a human donor in good health. Sequencing used Tregs (CD4+, CD25+, CD127-, CD137-, CD154-) from PBMCs; culture status not recorded. This rearrangement joins TRBV5-1 to TRBJ2-5, with 14 bases aligning to TRBD2. CDR3 sequence reads: CASSLGLAGGVQETQYF. The DNA for the CDR3 is TGCGCCAGCAGCTTGGGACTAGCGGGGGGGGTCCAAGAGACCCAGTACTTC.